The clone carrying this T cell receptor beta chain was detected ten times or more. These data originate in a study of CD8+CD57+ T cells in acquired aplastic anemia. Study information: Sorted cells (CD4+ and CD8+) yielded DNA amounts that averaged 3.2 ug.

Using genomic DNA as the template, TCR beta VDJ and CDR3 profiling was carried out. Each CDR3 protein gets one entry after TCRdb re-called the reads with MiXCR. The table includes over 150,000 distinct CDR3 sequences, 47% detected once. Patients picked for sequencing had shown CD8+CD57+ cell expansion detected by flow cytometry. As a group, the patients uniformly had severe acquired aplastic anemia. No patient had been given any therapy when blood was sampled. V trimming: 0 bases; J trimming: 2 bases; junction bases outside the gene matches: 5. The CDR3 has 16 amino acids. The germline gives CDR1 KGHSY, CDR2 FQNENV.

This TCR was recovered from a human donor with aplastic anemia. Sequenced: sorted CD4+, CD8+, or CD8+CD57+ T cells (not recorded which) from PBMCs. The chain joins TRBV16 to TRBJ2-3; 7 bases are shared with TRBD1. The CDR3 DNA is TGTGCCAGCAGCCAATCGCTAACAGGGGACACAGATACGCAGTATTTT. Translating gives CASSQSLTGDTDTQYF.